Below are 12 T cell receptor beta chains sequenced from a single sample in a study of blood T cells in healthy people across ages. Combining a sample-barcoded 5' primer with a J-beta primer mix, a second PCR ran for 7 to 11 cycles. TCRdb itself ran the 5' RACE reads through MiXCR, one entry per CDR3 protein. Found here are about 680,000 distinct CDR3 sequences, around 49% of them singletons; the top ten hold roughly 34%. The specimen was blood. These receptors all come from a woman aged 55-69 years in good health.

CDR3 sequence: CSVDKTGNIEAFF. The CDR3 coding sequence is TGCAGCGTTGATAAAACAGGAAATATTGAAGCTTTCTTT. The genes are TRBV29-1 and TRBJ1-1, with a weak D call TRBD1 (5 bases). The CDR3 is 13 residues long. V was cut by 3 bases and J by 7 bases, with 15 bases left in between. CDR1 and CDR2 (germline): SQVTM, ANQGSEA.

The chain is built from TRBV29-1 and TRBJ2-1; the match to TRBD2 covers 13 bases. V was pared by 7 bases and J by 7 bases, with 7 bases of the junction left unmatched. CDR3 length: 14 residues. The V gene's germline CDR1 is SQVTM and CDR2 ANQGSEA. CDR3 nucleotide sequence: TGCAGCGCCCGGACTAGCGGGAGTGGTAATGAGCAGTTCTTC. It encodes CSARTSGSGNEQFF.

This clonotype occurred a few times. This chain uses TRBV5-1 with TRBJ1-2, with a possible D match to TRBD1 (5 bases). The CDR3 sequence is 13 residues long. V dropped 5 bases and J dropped 6 bases, with 14 bases sitting between them. Germline CDR1 reads SGHRS; CDR2 reads YFSETQ. The CDR3 sequence: CASSFSGRDGYTF. In DNA, the CDR3 is TGCGCCAGCAGTTTCTCGGGACGCGATGGCTACACCTTC.

This chain uses TRBV3-1 with TRBJ2-7, with D possibly called TRBD1 or TRBD2 (5 bases each). TRBJ2-5 explains the end of the DNA better; the J call may be wrong. From germline, CDR1 is LGHDT and CDR2 YNNKEL (reference sequence). The CDR3 is 13 residues long. The CDR3 is CASSHRDDGTQYF. For the CDR3, the DNA is TGTGCCAGCAGCCACCGGGACGATGGGACCCAGTACTTC.

The chain recombines TRBV9 with TRBJ2-5; D is perhaps TRBD1 or TRBD2 (5 bases each). The J call may be faulty, since TRBJ2-7 better matches the DNA end. The CDR3 contains 11 residues. Germline CDR1 is SGDLS and CDR2 is YYNGEE. The DNA of the CDR3 is TGTGCCAGCGGGGGTCGGTACGAGCAGTACTTC. It translates to CASGGRYEQYF.

There are a few counts of this clonotype. The CDR3 region is CSSRDLGGAQYF. The DNA of the CDR3 is TGCAGCTCCCGGGACTTGGGTGGTGCGCAGTATTTT. The chain has TRBV29-1 and TRBJ2-3, with D tentatively TRBD2 (6 bases). Trimming took off 8 bases at V and 10 bases at J, with 19 bases between the two ends. Germline V CDR1 and CDR2: SQVTM, ANQGSEA. CDR3 length: 12 amino acids.

The chain employs TRBV4-3 and TRBJ1-1, with D possibly matching TRBD1 (6 bases). V was trimmed by 0 bases and J by 4 bases, leaving 6 bases between them. Germline CDR1 and CDR2: LGHNA and YSLEER. CDR3 length: 13 amino acids. Written as DNA, the CDR3 is TGCGCCAGCAGCCAAGAACAGGGCACTGAAGCTTTCTTT. Its translation: CASSQEQGTEAFF.

The chain combines TRBV18 with TRBJ2-5, with a weak D call TRBD1 (6 bases). V was clipped by 5 bases and J by 11 bases, with 21 bases between them. Germline CDR1 KGHSH, CDR2 LQKENI. The length of the CDR3 is 14 residues. The chain's CDR3 is CASSGSGTTNEQYF. The DNA of the CDR3 is TGTGCCAGCTCAGGCTCCGGGACAACCAATGAGCAGTACTTC. The entire variable domain, with the rest obtained from reference TRBV18 and TRBJ2-5, is as follows: NAGVMQNPRHLVRRRGQEARLRCSPMKGHSHVYWYRQLPEEGLKFMVYLQKENIIDESGMPKERFSAEFPKEGPSILRIQQVVRGDSAAYFCASSGSGTTNEQYFGPGTRLLVL.

This chain joins TRBV10-3 and TRBJ1-2, with TRBD1 identical over 11 bases. CDR1 is ENHRY, CDR2 SYGVKD, per germline. Trimming at V came to 8 bases and at J to 0 bases, leaving 11 bases not matched to a gene. This CDR3 has 17 residues. CDR3 sequence: CAISEQDRGRTNYGYTF. The CDR3 region has the DNA TGTGCCATCTCTGAGCAGGACAGGGGGCGAACTAACTATGGCTACACCTTC.

The chain uses TRBV6-5 and TRBJ1-2, with 7 bases matching TRBD1. The CDR3 is 15 residues long. V lost 4 bases to trimming and J lost 8 bases; unmatched junction nucleotides: 13. The V gene's germline CDR1 is MNHEY and CDR2 SVGAGI. This CDR3 is CASSSSRTGARGYTF. DNA of the CDR3: TGTGCCAGCAGTTCGTCCAGGACAGGCGCCAGGGGCTACACCTTC.

The J gene is TRBJ2-3, the V gene TRBV7-2, with D unresolved. Per the germline V gene, CDR1 is SGHTA and CDR2 is FQGNSA. Trimming took off 5 bases at V and 7 bases at J, with 13 bases between the two ends. This CDR3 contains 13 residues. CDR3 DNA sequence: TGTGCCAGCAGCCATGAGGTGGGGAATACGCAGTATTTT. Protein: CASSHEVGNTQYF.

This clonotype has just one count. One end of the junction does not line up with germline, which may come from a read error. The rearrangement joins TRBV20-1 to TRBJ1-5; D not certain. The CDR3 is 12 residues long. Germline-derived CDR1 and CDR2 are DFQATT and SNEGSKA (reference sequence). This chain's CDR3 is CSASSGNQPRHF. CDR3 in DNA: TGCAGTGCTAGCAGTGGCAATCAGCCCCGGCATTTT.